One sample yielded the 19 T cell receptor beta chains listed below, sequenced in a study of cytomegalovirus exposure and HLA in healthy donors. The PCR had 60 Vbeta and 13 Jbeta primers. Profiling relied on immunoSEQ multiplex PCR, and the TCRdb table lists in-frame clones only, not all of them. The sample consists of about 140,000 clones, approximately 78% of them appearing once. The sample consisted of PBMCs. The receptors come from a man aged 18 to 29 in good health and CMV-seropositive.

This clone was counted between two and nine times. The rearrangement uses TRBV27 and TRBJ2-1; D is perhaps TRBD1 (6 bases). The V gene lost 0 bases and the J gene lost 8 bases, with 17 bases spanning the gap. This CDR3 contains 16 residues. Per germline, CDR1 MNHEY and CDR2 SMNVEV (reference sequence). The CDR3 region has the DNA TGTGCCAGCAGTTTATCGATCGCCTGGGGGCTGGATGAGCAGTTCTTC. Its protein product is CASSLSIAWGLDEQFF.

The rearrangement joins TRBV4-1 to TRBJ1-6, with TRBD1 matching over 11 bases. J was trimmed by 6 bases and V by 4 bases; bases with no gene match: 8. The CDR3 has 17 amino acids. Germline V lookup: CDR1 MGHRA, CDR2 YSYEKL. CDR3 in amino acids: CASSPQGTGGSNSPLHF. The DNA of the CDR3 is TGCGCCAGCAGCCCCCAAGGGACAGGGGGTAGTAATTCACCCCTCCACTTT.

J is TRBJ2-5 and V is TRBV5-1; TRBD1 aligns across 9 bases. Germline CDR1 and CDR2: SGHRS and YFSETQ. This CDR3 comprises 16 residues. Unmatched junction bases numbered 9, after V lost 5 bases and J lost 1 base. The CDR3 nucleotides are TGCGCCAGCAGGCCGACCGGGACAGGGCGCCAAGAGACCCAGTACTTC. It is translated as CASRPTGTGRQETQYF.

The CDR3 DNA is TGTGCCTCCCAAGGTGTGCGGGAGCTGTACCAAGAGACCCAGTACTTC. Protein: CASQGVRELYQETQYF. The chain uses TRBV7-3 and TRBJ2-5; TRBD2 matches at 7 bases. The ends lost 11 bases at V and 0 bases at J; junction bases unmatched: 15. The CDR3 runs 16 residues. CDR1 SGHTA and CDR2 FQGTGA come from the germline V gene. The variable domain in full, with the rest retrieved from reference TRBV7-3 and TRBJ2-5, is GAGVSQTPSNKVTEKGKYVELRCDPISGHTALYWYRQSLGQGPEFLIYFQGTGAADDSGLPNDRFFAVRPEGSVSTLKIQRTERGDSAVYLCASQGVRELYQETQYFGPGTRLLVL.

The gene calls are TRBV11-1 and TRBJ1-1; D is uncertain. V was clipped by 2 bases and J by 0 bases, with 10 bases between them. Germline loops: CDR1 SGHAT, CDR2 FQDESV (reference sequence). The CDR3 has 15 amino acids. The CDR3 DNA follows: TGTGCCAGCAGCTTATGGGCCGGGGTGAACACTGAAGCTTTCTTT. This gives the protein CASSLWAGVNTEAFF.

This rearrangement joins TRBV7-9 to TRBJ2-5; unclear D gene. CDR3 length: 14 residues. Germline lookup yields CDR1 SEHNR and CDR2 FQNEAQ (reference sequence). Deletions cut 5 bases from V and 2 bases from J, with 12 bases between. The CDR3 DNA sequence: TGTGCCAGCAGCCCCTCCTCCCTGCAAGAGACCCAGTACTTC. Translated: CASSPSSLQETQYF.

About this clone: The same CDR3 is also encoded by other DNA sequences in this sample. The gene calls are TRBV11-2 and TRBJ2-7; D possibly corresponds to TRBD1 (5 bases). CDR1 and CDR2 (germline): SGHAT, FQNNGV. This CDR3 contains 14 residues. Trimming removed 0 bases at V and 3 bases at J, with 9 bases between. The CDR3 nucleotides read TGTGCCAGCAGCTTAGAGGGCCAGGGCTACGAGCAGTACTTC. Its translation: CASSLEGQGYEQYF.

The gene calls are TRBV6-1 and TRBJ1-1; D remains ambiguous. Trimming removed 4 bases from V and 0 bases from J, with 9 bases in between. CDR1 and CDR2 (germline): MNHNS, SASEGT. CDR3 length: 14 amino acids. This chain's CDR3 is CASSVRTVNTEAFF. The DNA of the CDR3 is TGTGCCAGCAGTGTGCGTACGGTGAACACTGAAGCTTTCTTT.

This clone has a single count. The chain has TRBV28 and TRBJ1-5; D may be TRBD1 (6 bases). The CDR3 runs 13 residues. Germline CDR1 MDHEN, CDR2 SYDVKM. V shed 10 bases and J shed 7 bases, with 17 bases lying between them. In nucleotides, the CDR3 is TGTGCCATACGCCCGGACAGTTTCCAGCCCCAGCATTTT. Translating it yields CAIRPDSFQPQHF.

The chain employs TRBV28 and TRBJ2-3; TRBD2 aligns across 7 bases. Germline loops: CDR1 MDHEN, CDR2 SYDVKM. The CDR3 spans 17 residues. V shed 3 bases and J 1 base; nucleotides not matched to a gene: 10. CDR3 coding DNA: TGTGCCAGCAGTTTGAGCCGAGGGCTAGCGGGCACAGATACGCAGTATTTT. Translating gives CASSLSRGLAGTDTQYF.

The chain couples TRBV28 to TRBJ2-7; 11 bases match TRBD2. This CDR3 is built from 18 residues. Germline V lookup: CDR1 MDHEN, CDR2 SYDVKM. The V and J ends lost 4 bases and 0 bases, in that order; junction bases with no gene match: 11. The CDR3: CASSSLGLAGHYSYEQYF. As DNA, the CDR3 is TGTGCCAGCAGTTCCCTTGGACTAGCGGGCCACTACTCCTACGAGCAGTACTTC.

This clone was observed once. The chain employs TRBV10-2 and TRBJ1-1; D is ambiguous. Trimming cost V 5 bases and J 2 bases, with 15 bases left between them. This CDR3 contains 15 residues. Germline-derived CDR1 and CDR2 are WSHSY and SAAADI. The CDR3 spells CASSPLSGFNTEAFF. The CDR3 DNA reads as TGCGCCAGCAGTCCTTTGAGCGGCTTCAACACTGAAGCTTTCTTT.

The genes are TRBV7-3 and TRBJ2-2, with 9 bases identical to TRBD1. V gave up 4 bases and J gave up 5 bases; unmatched junction bases: 5. In germline, CDR1 is SGHTA, CDR2 FQGTGA. The CDR3 spans 15 residues. In DNA form, the CDR3 reads TGTGCCAGCAGCTGGACAGGGGAGAATACCGGGGAGCTGTTTTTT. It encodes CASSWTGENTGELFF. Based on the CDR3 plus reference TRBV7-3 and TRBJ2-2, the full variable domain is GAGVSQTPSNKVTEKGKYVELRCDPISGHTALYWYRQSLGQGPEFLIYFQGTGAADDSGLPNDRFFAVRPEGSVSTLKIQRTERGDSAVYLCASSWTGENTGELFFGEGSRLTVL.

Points on this clone: Other DNA variants within this sample encode the same CDR3. This sequence joins TRBV18 and TRBJ1-2, with 9 bases matching TRBD1. The CDR3 runs to 13 residues. Unmatched junction bases numbered 1, after V lost 3 bases and J lost 5 bases. Germline CDR1 KGHSH, CDR2 LQKENI. In nucleotides, the CDR3 is TGTGCCAGCTCACCGGACAGGGGTTATGGCTACACCTTC. Its protein is CASSPDRGYGYTF. The full variable domain, completed using reference TRBV18 and TRBJ1-2, is NAGVMQNPRHLVRRRGQEARLRCSPMKGHSHVYWYRQLPEEGLKFMVYLQKENIIDESGMPKERFSAEFPKEGPSILRIQQVVRGDSAAYFCASSPDRGYGYTFGSGTRLTVV.

The chain couples TRBV27 to TRBJ2-7; D remains ambiguous. V lost 6 bases and J 2 bases, leaving 17 bases between the germline ends. Germline V CDR1 and CDR2: MNHEY, SMNVEV (reference sequence). The CDR3 totals 15 residues. The CDR3 reads CASRRISDSPYEQYF. In DNA form, the CDR3 reads TGTGCCAGCAGAAGGATCAGCGACTCCCCCTACGAGCAGTACTTC.

The chain employs TRBV4-2 and TRBJ2-7; 12 positions match TRBD2. The CDR3 spans 15 residues. Trimming took 4 bases from V and 4 from J; bases not matched to a gene: 5. Germline V gene lookup returns CDR1 LGHNA and CDR2 YNFKEQ. CDR3 residues: CASSRELAGGYEQYF. In DNA form, the CDR3 reads TGTGCCAGCAGCCGAGAACTAGCGGGAGGTTACGAGCAGTACTTC.

The chain combines TRBV6-6 with TRBJ2-2; 10 bases are a match to TRBD2. Germline V lookup: CDR1 MNHNY, CDR2 SVGAGI (reference sequence). The CDR3 covers 14 residues. Germline trimming cut 10 bases from V and 4 bases from J; bases unmatched to any gene: 6. The CDR3 sequence is CATGTSVSTGELFF. CDR3 nucleotides: TGTGCCACAGGGACTAGCGTTAGCACCGGGGAGCTGTTTTTT.

This clone was observed a few times. The chain links TRBV2 to TRBJ1-5, with D uncertain. V shed 5 bases and J shed 2 bases, with 13 bases lying between them. The CDR3 runs to 15 residues. Germline CDR1 reads SNHLY; CDR2 reads FYNNEI. The CDR3: CASSNSSPRNQPQHF. The CDR3 nucleotides read TGTGCCAGCAGTAACAGCTCTCCTCGCAATCAGCCCCAGCATTTT.

This chain connects TRBV6-1 to TRBJ2-7; D is perhaps TRBD2 (6 bases). V shed 5 bases and J shed 2 bases, with 13 bases lying between them. From germline, CDR1 is MNHNS and CDR2 SASEGT. The CDR3 is made up of 14 amino acids. The CDR3 nucleotides read TGTGCCAGCAGTACGGGGGAAGGCCCCTACGAGCAGTACTTC. Protein: CASSTGEGPYEQYF.